The source of this TCR beta chain is a study of post-analysis software for immune sequencing data. Study-level background: Some patients lacked subtype; others had relapsing-remitting, secondary progressive or progressive-relapsing disease. Findings and caveats of the study: Controls had lower frequencies than patients of a few TRBV segments, which included TRBV5-6, TRBV5-1 and TRBV20-1. Compared with controls, patients showed significantly lower normalized Chao1 diversity. Strong same-batch co-clustering of samples appeared with F measure clustering.

Included in the TCR beta cDNA libraries were unique molecular identifiers. There were 1 to 10 million T cells, and about half a million cDNA molecules came from them. TCRdb redid the calling of the PCR reads with MiXCR, one entry per CDR3 protein. Of about 500,000 distinct CDR3 sequences in the sample, over 35% were seen once. The CDR3 totals 12 residues. Per the germline V gene, CDR1 is MDHEN and CDR2 is SYDVKM. The V end was cut by 6 bases, the J end by 6 bases, with 11 bases between. As to this clonotype: Its antigen remains unidentified.

The chain joins TRBV28 to TRBJ1-2; D is undetermined. Sample: blood. The sequence was collected from a girl aged 10-17 years with multiple sclerosis. The CDR3 sequence is CASSLADNGYTF. CDR3 DNA: TGTGCCAGCAGCTTGGCAGATAATGGCTACACCTTC.